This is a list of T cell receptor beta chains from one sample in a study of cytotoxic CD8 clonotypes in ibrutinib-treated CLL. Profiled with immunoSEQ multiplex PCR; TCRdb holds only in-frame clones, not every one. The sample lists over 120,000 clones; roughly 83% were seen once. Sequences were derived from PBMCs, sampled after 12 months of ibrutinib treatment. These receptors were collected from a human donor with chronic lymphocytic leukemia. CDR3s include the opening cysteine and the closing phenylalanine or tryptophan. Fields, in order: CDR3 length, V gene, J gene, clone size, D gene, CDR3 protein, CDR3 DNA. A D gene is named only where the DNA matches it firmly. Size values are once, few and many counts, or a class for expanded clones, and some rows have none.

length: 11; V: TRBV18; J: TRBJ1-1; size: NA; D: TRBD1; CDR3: CASSLQGGTFF; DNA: TGTGCCAGCTCACTTCAGGGGGGAACTTTCTTT
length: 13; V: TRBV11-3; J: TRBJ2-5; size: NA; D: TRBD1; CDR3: CASSYDRAETQYF; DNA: TGTGCCAGCAGCTACGACAGGGCAGAGACCCAGTACTTC
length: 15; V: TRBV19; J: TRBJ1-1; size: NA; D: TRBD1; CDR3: CASSTVYRGNTEAFF; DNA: TGTGCCAGTAGTACTGTGTACAGGGGGAACACTGAAGCTTTCTTT
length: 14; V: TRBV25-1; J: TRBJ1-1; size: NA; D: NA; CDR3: CASSDPGGNTEAFF; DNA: TGTGCCAGCAGTGATCCGGGCGGGAACACTGAAGCTTTCTTT
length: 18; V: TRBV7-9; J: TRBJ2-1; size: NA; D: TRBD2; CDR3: CASSLVSRLADSYNEQFF; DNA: TGTGCCAGCAGCTTAGTATCACGGCTAGCGGACTCCTACAATGAGCAGTTCTTC
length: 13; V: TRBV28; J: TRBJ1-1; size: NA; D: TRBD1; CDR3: CASTETGRPEAFF; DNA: TGTGCCAGCACCGAGACAGGGAGGCCTGAAGCTTTCTTT
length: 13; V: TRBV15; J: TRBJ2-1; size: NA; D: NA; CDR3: CATSRGLHNEQFF; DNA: TGTGCCACCAGCAGGGGGCTCCACAATGAGCAGTTCTTC
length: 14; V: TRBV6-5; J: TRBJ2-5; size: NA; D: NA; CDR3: CASSYQQGKETQYF; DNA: TGTGCCAGCAGTTACCAACAGGGAAAAGAGACCCAGTACTTC
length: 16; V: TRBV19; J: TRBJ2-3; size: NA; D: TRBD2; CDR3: CASSEGLAGSTDTQYF; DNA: TGTGCCAGTAGCGAGGGACTAGCGGGTAGCACAGATACGCAGTATTTT
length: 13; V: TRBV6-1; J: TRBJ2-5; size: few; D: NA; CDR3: CASSEVVEGTQYF; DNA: TGTGCCAGCAGTGAAGTCGTGGAGGGGACCCAGTACTTC
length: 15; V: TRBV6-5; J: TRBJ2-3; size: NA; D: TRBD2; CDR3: CASSYERDFTDTQYF; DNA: TGTGCCAGCAGTTACGAGCGGGACTTCACAGATACGCAGTATTTT
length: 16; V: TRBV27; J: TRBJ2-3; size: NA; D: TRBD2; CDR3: CASSLGLAASTDTQYF; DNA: TGTGCCAGCAGTCTGGGACTAGCGGCTAGCACAGATACGCAGTATTTT
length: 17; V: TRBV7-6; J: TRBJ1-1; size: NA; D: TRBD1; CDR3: CASSKGTVSRANTEAFF; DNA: TGTGCCAGCAGCAAAGGGACAGTCAGCCGAGCGAACACTGAAGCTTTCTTT
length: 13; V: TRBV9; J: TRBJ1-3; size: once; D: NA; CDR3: CASSPVGGNTIYF; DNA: TGTGCCAGCAGTCCCGTAGGTGGAAACACCATATATTTT
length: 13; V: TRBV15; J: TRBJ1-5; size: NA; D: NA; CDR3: CATSTDTNQPQHF; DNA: TGTGCCACCAGCACAGACACTAATCAGCCCCAGCATTTT
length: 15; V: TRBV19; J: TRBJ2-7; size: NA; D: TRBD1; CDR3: CASSIDRTGRLEQYF; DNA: TGTGCCAGTAGTATAGATCGGACAGGACGGCTCGAGCAGTACTTC
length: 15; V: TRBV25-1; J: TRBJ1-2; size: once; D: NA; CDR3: CASSEPGTGPYGYTF; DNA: TGTGCCAGCAGTGAACCCGGGACTGGTCCCTATGGCTACACCTTC
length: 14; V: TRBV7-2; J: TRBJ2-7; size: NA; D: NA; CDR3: CASSLEPGSSEQYF; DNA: TGTGCCAGCAGCTTAGAACCAGGGAGTAGCGAGCAGTACTTC
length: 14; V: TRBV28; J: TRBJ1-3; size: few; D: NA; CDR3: CASSLYRAGNTIYF; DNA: TGTGCCAGCAGTCTCTACAGGGCTGGAAACACCATATATTTT
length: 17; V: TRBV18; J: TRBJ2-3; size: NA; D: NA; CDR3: CASSPQGSRWGTDTQYF; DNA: TGTGCCAGCTCACCCCAGGGATCAAGGTGGGGCACAGATACGCAGTATTTT
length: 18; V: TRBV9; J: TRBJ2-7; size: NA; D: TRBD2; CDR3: CASSKGLAGAPSSYEQYF; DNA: TGTGCCAGCAGCAAGGGACTAGCGGGAGCTCCGAGCTCCTACGAGCAGTACTTC
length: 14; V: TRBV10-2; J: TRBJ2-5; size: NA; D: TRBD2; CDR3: CASSAGGRRETQYF; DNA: TGCGCCAGCAGTGCCGGCGGGAGGAGGGAGACCCAGTACTTC
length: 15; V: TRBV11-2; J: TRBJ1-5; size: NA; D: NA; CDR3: CASSLNSHSNQPQHF; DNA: TGTGCCAGCAGCTTAAATAGTCATAGCAATCAGCCCCAGCATTTT
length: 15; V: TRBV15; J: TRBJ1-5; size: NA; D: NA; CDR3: CATSRSLGSNQPQHF; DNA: TGTGCCACCAGCAGATCCCTTGGTAGCAATCAGCCCCAGCATTTT
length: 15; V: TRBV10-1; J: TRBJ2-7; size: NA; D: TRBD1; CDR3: CASSGGQGTTYEQYF; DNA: TGCGCCAGCAGTGGGGGACAGGGGACCACCTACGAGCAGTACTTC
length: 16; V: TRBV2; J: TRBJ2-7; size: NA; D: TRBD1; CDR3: CASSGPYGQGGWEQYF; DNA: TGTGCCAGCAGTGGGCCTTATGGACAGGGAGGATGGGAGCAGTACTTC
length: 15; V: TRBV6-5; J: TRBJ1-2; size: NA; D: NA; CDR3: CASSYGEHTTYGYTF; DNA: TGTGCCAGCAGTTATGGGGAACACACGACCTATGGCTACACCTTC